This T cell receptor beta chain was recovered during a study of blood T cell repertoires in COVID-19. The overall study: Acute and convalescent COVID-19 samples came from the United States, Italy and Spain. T cells, B-cell-depleted T cells, or PBMCs supplied cDNA or gDNA.

This CDR3 region has 13 residues. J lost 7 bases, V lost 6 bases, and 6 bases had no gene match. Looked up from germline, CDR1 is MDHEN and CDR2 is SYDVKM. Method: immunoSEQ multiplex PCR; TCRdb's copy keeps in-frame clones and lacks some. This sample carries 250,000 to 300,000 clones, approximately 87% of them seen once, and the ten largest clones take about an eighth. The sequence came from a woman in her 30s with COVID-19, enrolled during active disease. The gene calls are TRBV28 and TRBJ2-1; the match to TRBD2 covers 7 bases. The sample comprised peripheral blood. DNA for the CDR3: TGTGCCAGCAGACGCGGGGGTTGGAATGAGCAGTTCTTC. Its translation is CASRRGGWNEQFF.